Below, 21 T cell receptor beta chains from the same sample are listed, as sequenced in a study of monozygotic twins with inflammatory bowel disease. No DNA is given; TCRdb re-called the 5' RACE reads and lists each CDR3 protein once. This sample contains nearly 450,000 distinct CDR3 sequences. Sequenced input: blood. Receptors were obtained from a human donor with ulcerative colitis or Crohn's disease, or a healthy co-twin of an affected twin (not recorded which).

V is TRBV7-2 and J is TRBJ2-1; TCRdb names TRBD1, which stays unverified in the absence of DNA. CDR3 length: 15 residues. Looked up from germline, CDR1 is SGHTA and CDR2 is FQGNSA. CDR3 residues: CASSWIGGGSNEQFF.

V usage is TRBV19 and J usage is TRBJ1-4. The CDR3 has 14 amino acids. Germline CDR1 reads LNHDA; CDR2 reads SQIVND (reference sequence). CDR3 amino acids: CASSRGQINEKLFF.

The rearrangement joins TRBV20-1 to TRBJ2-5; TCRdb's assignment of TRBD1 cannot be checked, as there is no DNA. CDR1 is DFQATT, CDR2 SNEGSKA, per germline (reference sequence). The CDR3 extends over 14 amino acids. The CDR3 loop is CSARETGGEETQYF.

The rearrangement links TRBV24-1 to TRBJ2-1; lacking DNA, the TRBD2 call made by TCRdb goes unchecked. CDR1 and CDR2 from the germline V gene are KGHDR and SFDVKD. CDR3 length: 16 residues. The CDR3 protein is CATRGGGVGSYNEQFF.

The CDR3 is CASSLEPGGEAFF. V is TRBV7-8 and J is TRBJ1-1. The germline V gene encodes CDR1 SGHVS and CDR2 FQNEAQ. The CDR3 loop spans 13 amino acids.

The rearrangement links TRBV7-9 to TRBJ2-7; the D call of TRBD1 rests on TCRdb alone, since no DNA is present to check it. This CDR3 has 14 amino acids. CDR1 is SEHNR, CDR2 FQNEAQ, per germline (reference sequence). CDR3 amino acids: CASRSGTDSYEQYF.

This sequence joins TRBV4-1 and TRBJ1-3. Germline-derived CDR1 and CDR2 are MGHRA and YSYEKL. The CDR3 totals 16 residues. CDR3 protein: CASSQDVSKSGNTIYF.

The chain employs TRBV6-1 and TRBJ2-1; TCRdb outputs TRBD2, but without DNA this stays unchecked. The V gene's germline CDR1 is MNHNS and CDR2 SASEGT. The CDR3 is 18 residues long. This chain's CDR3 is CASSQQRGVLHSYNEQFF.

The chain recombines TRBV5-6 with TRBJ2-1; TCRdb outputs TRBD1, but without DNA this stays unchecked. The CDR3 is 14 amino acids. Germline V CDR1 and CDR2: SGHDT, YYEEEE. CDR3 region: CASSTPTGWREQFF.

The V and J genes are TRBV5-1 and TRBJ2-4; TCRdb proposes TRBD1, but this gene call is untestable without DNA. Germline CDR1 and CDR2: SGHRS and YFSETQ. The CDR3 consists of 20 residues. CDR3 region: CASSYEGSRDRNLAKNIQYF.

The V and J genes are TRBV7-2 and TRBJ1-4; the TCRdb D gene call, TRBD1, has no DNA to confirm it. CDR1 is SGHTA and CDR2 is FQGNSA in the germline V gene. The CDR3 is 15 residues long. CDR3 in amino acids: CASSLGVVGNEKLFF.

This chain connects TRBV19 to TRBJ2-1; TCRdb reports TRBD1, a call that lacks DNA to check it against. Germline CDR1 and CDR2: LNHDA and SQIVND (reference sequence). CDR3 length: 16 residues. The CDR3 region is CASRFTGASSYNEQFF.

V gene TRBV6-2 or TRBV6-3 combines with J gene TRBJ2-1; the TCRdb call, TRBD2, lacks DNA for checking. Germline V gives CDR1 MNHEY, CDR2 SVGEGT. The CDR3 is 15 amino acids. CDR3 loop: CASSRPGASENEQFF.

The chain combines TRBV7-9 with TRBJ2-3; the D call from TCRdb, TRBD1, cannot be confirmed without DNA. Germline V gene sequence: CDR1 SEHNR, CDR2 FQNEAQ (reference sequence). The CDR3 contains 15 residues. The chain's CDR3 is CASSLGDRDADTQYF.

The V call is TRBV10-3, the J call TRBJ2-5. Germline CDR1 and CDR2: ENHRY and SYGVKD. This CDR3 region has 12 residues. The CDR3 region is CAISDDSGTQYF.

The rearrangement links TRBV4-1 to TRBJ1-2. Germline CDR1 is MGHRA and CDR2 is YSYEKL. The CDR3 has 11 amino acids. The CDR3 region is CASSQDAGYTF.

The chain combines TRBV7-9 with TRBJ2-7; TCRdb's D call of TRBD1 is untestable without DNA. In germline, CDR1 is SEHNR, CDR2 FQNEAQ (reference sequence). The CDR3 consists of 14 residues. The chain's CDR3 is CASSQTGGSYEQYF.

This rearrangement joins TRBV4-1 to TRBJ1-1. The length of the CDR3 is 12 residues. The germline V gene has CDR1 MGHRA and CDR2 YSYEKL. CDR3 in amino acids: CASSQGSGEAFF.

This chain connects TRBV7-6 to TRBJ1-4; the D gene TCRdb calls, TRBD1, cannot be checked with no DNA. The CDR3 spans 15 residues. Looked up from germline, CDR1 is SGHVS and CDR2 is FNYEAQ. CDR3 sequence reads: CASSLSTGSDEKLFF.

V is TRBV29-1 and J is TRBJ2-2; TCRdb's D call of TRBD1 is untestable without DNA. CDR3 size: 16 residues. Germline CDR1 is SQVTM and CDR2 is ANQGSEA. CDR3 in amino acids: CSAVLLAAPSAGELFF.

The gene calls are TRBV28 and TRBJ2-6; TCRdb's D gene call, TRBD1, goes unchecked for lack of DNA. The germline CDR1 and CDR2 sequences are MDHEN and SYDVKM. This CDR3 spans 15 amino acids. The CDR3 here is CASSEGGSGANVLTF.